This TCR beta chain appears in the sequencing data of a study of radiotherapy plus CTLA-4 blockade in lung cancer. As for the study in general: With 31% of patients having disease control, objective responses were seen in roughly 19%. Study results and caveats: Response, reportedly, was best predicted by interferon-beta along with early blood T cell clone dynamics. Expansion in blood of tumor-derived TCR clones was seen after radiotherapy plus ipilimumab.

Some clones are missing from TCRdb's copy, which holds only in-frame ones; the method was immunoSEQ multiplex PCR. The sample lists fewer than 100,000 clones, roughly 87% occurring once. Patients had chemo-refractory metastatic non-small-cell lung cancer and received focal radiation plus CTLA-4 blockade that used ipilimumab. V shed 0 bases and J shed 4 bases, with 12 bases lying between them. From germline, CDR1 is MGHRA and CDR2 YSYEKL. CDR3 length: 15 residues. About this clone: The target antigen is unknown.

The input for sequencing was peripheral blood, taken from a patient treated with radiotherapy plus ipilimumab. The chain joins TRBV4-1 to TRBJ1-2; D is unresolved. This receptor was obtained from a human donor with non-small cell lung cancer who had stable disease on radiotherapy plus ipilimumab. The CDR3 DNA is TGCGCCAGCAGCCAAGAAGAAGGCTATGGCTATGGCTACACCTTC. It is translated as CASSQEEGYGYGYTF.